This T cell receptor (beta chain) was retrieved from a study of shared clonotypes between healthy human individuals (dated by TCRdb to the early 2020s). Broadly, across the study: The cohort comprised a couple of women and three men aged 18 to 49 years. To estimate repertoire size and how much clonotypes are shared between individuals, the study performed deep sequencing of blood TCR repertoires from a handful of healthy adults. To increase sequencing depth and limit assay-specific biases, TCR repertoire library preparation and sequencing were carried out by different laboratories using diverse techniques. Each donor's leukapheresis produced roughly between roughly 0.85 and 10 billion PBMCs.

This clone was picked up many times. Its antigen is currently not known. No much larger clone exists at a distance of one base, and base qualities are not known. Points the paper makes about the study in general: Because the study included a small number of donors, the genetic and exposure-history diversity represented was limited. Based on pairwise subsampling, the degree of clonotype sharing among donors was expected to be affected by sequencing depth. Sampling was restricted to blood, and TCR repertoires in tissue are likely to differ from TCR repertoires in blood.

Using the deep immunoSEQ assay, TCR CDR3 regions were amplified from genomic DNA by multiplex PCR. Extracted genomic DNA from each cell subset was spread evenly across all wells of several immunoSEQ 96-well plates, with each plate serving as a replicate. For unsorted PBMC, each replicate PCR was loaded with about 280 ng genomic DNA, equivalent to around 30,000 T cell genomes. Ten immunoSEQ deep assay plates were used to sequence unsorted PBMC genomic DNA. Purified libraries were measured with a Qubit 3.0 fluorometer, size-checked on a Bioanalyzer 2100, and measured again with the KAPA Library Quantification kit. Every immunoSEQ 96-well plate was sequenced on a separate single-read 150-cycle Illumina NextSeq 550 flow cell. Concerning the study's data processing: Because the immunoSEQ output held only junctional sequences and lacked quality scores, the filtering could not match the filtering applied to full-length reads. Sequences were annotated with PyIR, a Python wrapper for IgBLAST v1.9, using IMGT germline references to assign V/J genes and CDR3. Reads were removed for weak V/J assignments (E-value above 1e-6), missing CDR3, stop codons, out-of-frame junctions, or ambiguous translated residues. V3J clonotypes were defined as sequences sharing the same inferred V gene, J gene, and CDR3 amino acid sequence. To compute the percentage overlap between repertoires, the number of shared unique clonotypes was divided by the size of the smaller repertoire. RTK rarefaction, the Chao1 estimator, and Recon v2.1 estimates of unobserved clonotypes were used to assess repertoire richness. What TCRdb holds here is the immuneACCESS table cut down to in-frame rearrangements. Part of the clones is not present; checked against another copy, under half of the missing clones reflect an unresolved V gene, and the others are unexplained. For V, J and clone size, that table is used; D and trimming come from the DNA. The sample table contains roughly 500,000 clones; only one count was recorded for less than 80% of them. The ten largest make up 10% to 15% of the sample.

The cysteine opens and the phenylalanine closes a CDR3 of 14 amino acids. Of the read, only the CDR3 DNA is kept; its 42 bases are in frame from base 1. As encoded in the germline V gene (reference sequence), CDR1 is GTSNPN while CDR2 is SVGIG. At the junction V is shortened by 2 bases and J by 6 bases; bases outside the gene matches: 4. Healthy HIV-negative adults with no recently reported acute infections or vaccinations were included as donors. Every donor was a Caucasian adult living in Nashville, Tennessee, USA. For unsorted samples, tens of millions of PBMCs were counted, and genomic DNA was extracted using the QIAamp DNA Blood Mini kit. After blood collection by leukapheresis, PBMCs were isolated using Ficoll-Histopaque density gradient centrifugation and then cryopreserved in the vapor phase of liquid nitrogen.

This receptor was taken from a woman between 40 and 55 years old in good health. Some clones in this sample may be carry-over from other donors' samples. The sequence links TRBV30 to TRBJ1-6; 7 middle bases align to TRBD1. The sample comprised PBMCs. The CDR3 region has the sequence CAWSTGTVNSPLHF. DNA sequence: TGTGCCTGGAGTACCGGGACAGTTAATTCACCCCTCCACTTT.